This T cell receptor (beta chain) was captured by sequencing in a study of cytomegalovirus exposure and HLA in healthy donors. Whole-study context: About 80 million unique TCRs from HLA-typed donors made up an early data release.

Broader study findings: There were approximately 150 TCR beta chains listed as cytomegalovirus-associated. Reportedly, a later analysis found an Asian-associated ancestry cluster had fewer N-insertions than the approximately 670-donor mean.

13 Jbeta primers and 60 Vbeta primers were used for the PCR. TCRdb's copy holds only in-frame clones and misses some; the assay was immunoSEQ multiplex PCR. The sample shows about 130,000 clones, approximately 79% of them seen only once. In its sample, this clone was seen once. The antigen remains undetermined. Looked up from germline, CDR1 is SQVTM and CDR2 is ANQGSEA. V was trimmed by 6 bases and J by 2 bases, leaving 14 bases between them. The CDR3 is 14 residues long. This sequence joins TRBV29-1 and TRBJ1-3; TRBD1 might be the D (6 bases). Sequencing was carried out using PBMCs. The receptor's source is a man under 40 in good health and CMV-seronegative. The CDR3 nucleotides read TGCAGCGTCATAGAACAGGGAGCTGGAAACACCATATATTTT. This codes for CSVIEQGAGNTIYF.